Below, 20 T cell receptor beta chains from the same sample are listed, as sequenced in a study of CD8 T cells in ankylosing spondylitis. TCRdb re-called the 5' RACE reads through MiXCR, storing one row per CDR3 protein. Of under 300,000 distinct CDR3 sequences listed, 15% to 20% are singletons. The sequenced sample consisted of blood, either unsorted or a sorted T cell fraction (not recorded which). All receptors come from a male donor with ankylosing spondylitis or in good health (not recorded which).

The CDR3 here is CASSLGRAGGYNEQFF. The CDR3 nucleotides read TGTGCCAGCAGCCTCGGACGGGCGGGCGGATACAATGAGCAGTTCTTC. The gene calls are TRBV7-9 and TRBJ2-1; D possibly corresponds to TRBD2 (5 bases). Trimming removed 5 bases at V and 4 bases at J, with 18 bases between. Germline CDR1 is SEHNR and CDR2 is FQNEAQ (reference sequence). The CDR3 totals 16 residues.

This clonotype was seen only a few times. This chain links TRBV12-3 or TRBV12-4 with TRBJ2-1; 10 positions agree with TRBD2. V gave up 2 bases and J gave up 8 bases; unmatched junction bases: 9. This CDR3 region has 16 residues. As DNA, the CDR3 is TGTGCCAGCAGTTTAAGGCCTAGCGGGAGTTTCGATGAGCAGTTCTTC. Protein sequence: CASSLRPSGSFDEQFF.

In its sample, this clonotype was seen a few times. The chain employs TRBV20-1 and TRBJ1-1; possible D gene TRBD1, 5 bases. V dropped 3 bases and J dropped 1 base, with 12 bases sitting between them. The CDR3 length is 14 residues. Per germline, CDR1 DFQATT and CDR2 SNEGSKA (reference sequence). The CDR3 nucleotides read TGCAGTGCTAGCGAGGGACTCGAGAACACTGAAGCTTTCTTT. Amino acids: CSASEGLENTEAFF.

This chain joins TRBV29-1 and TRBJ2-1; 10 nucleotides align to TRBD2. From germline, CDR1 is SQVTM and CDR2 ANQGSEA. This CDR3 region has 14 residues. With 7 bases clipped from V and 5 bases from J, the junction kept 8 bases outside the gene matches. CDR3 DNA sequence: TGCAGCGCCTACGGGCTAGCGGGAGACAATGAGCAGTTCTTC. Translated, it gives CSAYGLAGDNEQFF.

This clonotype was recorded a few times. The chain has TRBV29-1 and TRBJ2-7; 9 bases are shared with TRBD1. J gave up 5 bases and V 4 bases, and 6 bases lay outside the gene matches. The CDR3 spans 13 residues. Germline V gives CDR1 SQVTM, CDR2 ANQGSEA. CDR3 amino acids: CSVARDRAHEQYF. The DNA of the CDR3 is TGCAGCGTTGCCCGGGACAGGGCCCACGAGCAGTACTTC.

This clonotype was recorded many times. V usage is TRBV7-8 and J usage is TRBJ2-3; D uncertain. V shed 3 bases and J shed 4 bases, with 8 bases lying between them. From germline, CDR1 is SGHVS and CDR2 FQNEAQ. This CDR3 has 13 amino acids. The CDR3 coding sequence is TGTGCCAGCAGCTTTCAAGTGGCAGATACGCAGTATTTT. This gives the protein CASSFQVADTQYF.

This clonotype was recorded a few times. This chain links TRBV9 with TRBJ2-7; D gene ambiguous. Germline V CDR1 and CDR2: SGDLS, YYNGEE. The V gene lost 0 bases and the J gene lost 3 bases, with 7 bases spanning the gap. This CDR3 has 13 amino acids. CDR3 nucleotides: TGTGCCAGCAGCGTAGTCCCCGGCTACGAGCAGTACTTC. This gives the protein CASSVVPGYEQYF.

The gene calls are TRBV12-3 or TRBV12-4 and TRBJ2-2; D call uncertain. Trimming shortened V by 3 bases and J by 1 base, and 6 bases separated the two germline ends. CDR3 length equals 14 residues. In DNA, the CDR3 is TGTGCCAGCAGTTTTCCTGGGAACACCGGGGAGCTGTTTTTT. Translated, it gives CASSFPGNTGELFF.

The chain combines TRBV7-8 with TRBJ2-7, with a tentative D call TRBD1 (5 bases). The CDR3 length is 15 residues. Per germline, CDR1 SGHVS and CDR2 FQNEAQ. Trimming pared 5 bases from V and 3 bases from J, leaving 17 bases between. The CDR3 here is CASSLPRGTDYEQYF. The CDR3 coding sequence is TGTGCCAGCAGCCTACCAAGGGGTACCGACTACGAGCAGTACTTC.

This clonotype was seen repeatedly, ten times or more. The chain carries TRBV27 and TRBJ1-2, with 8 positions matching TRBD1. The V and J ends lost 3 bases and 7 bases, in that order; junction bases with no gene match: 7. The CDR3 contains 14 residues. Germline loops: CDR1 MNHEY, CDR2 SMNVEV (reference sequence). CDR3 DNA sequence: TGTGCCAGCAGTTTGCCAGGGGGCGCCAGTGGCTACACCTTC. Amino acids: CASSLPGGASGYTF.

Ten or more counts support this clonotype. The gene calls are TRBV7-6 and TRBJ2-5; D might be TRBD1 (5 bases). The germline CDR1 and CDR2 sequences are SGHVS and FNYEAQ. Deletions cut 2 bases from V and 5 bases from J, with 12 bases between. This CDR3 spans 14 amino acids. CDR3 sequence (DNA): TGTGCCAGCAGCTTAAGGGGCTCTGGGGAGACCCAGTACTTC. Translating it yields CASSLRGSGETQYF.

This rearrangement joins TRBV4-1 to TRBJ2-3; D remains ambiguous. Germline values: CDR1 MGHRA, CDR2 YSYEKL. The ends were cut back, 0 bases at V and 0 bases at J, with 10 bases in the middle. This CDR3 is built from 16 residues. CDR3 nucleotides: TGCGCCAGCAGCCAAGACGGGCGAGTTAGCACAGATACGCAGTATTTT. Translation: CASSQDGRVSTDTQYF.

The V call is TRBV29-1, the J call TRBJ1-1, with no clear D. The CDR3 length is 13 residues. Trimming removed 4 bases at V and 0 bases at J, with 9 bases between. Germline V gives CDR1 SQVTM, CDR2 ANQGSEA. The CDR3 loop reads CSVVGGLNTEAFF. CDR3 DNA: TGCAGCGTTGTCGGAGGGCTGAACACTGAAGCTTTCTTT.

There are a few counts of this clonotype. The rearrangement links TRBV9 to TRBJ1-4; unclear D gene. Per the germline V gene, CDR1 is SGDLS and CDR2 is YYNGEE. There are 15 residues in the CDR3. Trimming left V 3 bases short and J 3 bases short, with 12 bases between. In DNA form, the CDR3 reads TGTGCCAGCAGCGCCTCAGGCCGGTCTAATGAAAAACTGTTTTTT. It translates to CASSASGRSNEKLFF.

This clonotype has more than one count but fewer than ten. The CDR3 DNA reads TGTGCCAGCACCCATCAGGGACTAGCGGGAGTTGGGGGCTACGAGCAGTACTTC. Translated: CASTHQGLAGVGGYEQYF. This sequence joins TRBV12-3 or TRBV12-4 and TRBJ2-7; TRBD2 matches 14 bases. The CDR3 is made up of 18 amino acids. V gave up 7 bases and J gave up 3 bases; unmatched junction bases: 14.

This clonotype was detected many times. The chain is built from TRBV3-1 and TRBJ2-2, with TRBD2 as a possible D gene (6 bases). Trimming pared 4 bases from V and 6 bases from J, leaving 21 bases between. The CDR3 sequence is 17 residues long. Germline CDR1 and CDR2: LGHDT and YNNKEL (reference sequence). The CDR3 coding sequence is TGTGCCAGCAGCCCTGCGGGAATCCAGGGTGTAGCCGGGGAGCTGTTTTTT. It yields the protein CASSPAGIQGVAGELFF.

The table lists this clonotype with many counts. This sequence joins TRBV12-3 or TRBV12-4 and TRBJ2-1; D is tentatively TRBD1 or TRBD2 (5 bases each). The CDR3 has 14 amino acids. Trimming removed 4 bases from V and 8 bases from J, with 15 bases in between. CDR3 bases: TGTGCCAGCAGTTCAGGTGGGGGTGATGATGAGCAGTTCTTC. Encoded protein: CASSSGGGDDEQFF.

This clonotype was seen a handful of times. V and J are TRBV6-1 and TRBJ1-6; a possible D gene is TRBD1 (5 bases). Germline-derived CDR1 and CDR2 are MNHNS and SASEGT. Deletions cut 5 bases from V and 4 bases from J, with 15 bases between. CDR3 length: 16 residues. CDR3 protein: CASSQPGTDYNSPLHF. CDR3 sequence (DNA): TGTGCCAGCAGTCAGCCCGGGACGGATTATAATTCACCCCTCCACTTT.

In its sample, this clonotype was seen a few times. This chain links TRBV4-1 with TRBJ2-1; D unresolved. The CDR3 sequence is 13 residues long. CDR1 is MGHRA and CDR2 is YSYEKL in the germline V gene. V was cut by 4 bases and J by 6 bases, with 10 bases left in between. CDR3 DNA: TGCGCCAGCAGCCTTGTGGAGCCCAATGAGCAGTTCTTC. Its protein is CASSLVEPNEQFF.

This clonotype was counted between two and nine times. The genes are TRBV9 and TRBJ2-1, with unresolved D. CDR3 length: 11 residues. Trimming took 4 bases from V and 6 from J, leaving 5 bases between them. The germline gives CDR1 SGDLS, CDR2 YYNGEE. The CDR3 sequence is CASSTSNEQFF. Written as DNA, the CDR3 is TGTGCCAGCAGCACTTCCAATGAGCAGTTCTTC.